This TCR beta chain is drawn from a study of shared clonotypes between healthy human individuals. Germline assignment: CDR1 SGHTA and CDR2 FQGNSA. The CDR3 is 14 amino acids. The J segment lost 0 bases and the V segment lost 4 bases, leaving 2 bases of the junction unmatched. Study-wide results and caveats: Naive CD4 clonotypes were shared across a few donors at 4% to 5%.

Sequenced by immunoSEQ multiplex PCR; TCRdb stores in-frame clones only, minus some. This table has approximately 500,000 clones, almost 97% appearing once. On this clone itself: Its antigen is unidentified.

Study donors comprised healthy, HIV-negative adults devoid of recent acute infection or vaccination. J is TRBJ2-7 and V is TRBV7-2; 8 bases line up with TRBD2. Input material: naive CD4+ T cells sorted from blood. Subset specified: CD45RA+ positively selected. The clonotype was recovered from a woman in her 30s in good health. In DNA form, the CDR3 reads TGTGCCAGCAGCTCGAGCGGGAGCTCCTACGAGCAGTACTTC. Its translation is CASSSSGSSYEQYF. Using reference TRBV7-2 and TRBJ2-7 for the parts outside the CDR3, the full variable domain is GAGVSQSPSNKVTEKGKDVELRCDPISGHTALYWYRQSLGQGLEFLIYFQGNSAPDKSGLPSDRFSAERTGGSVSTLTIQRTQQEDSAVYLCASSSSGSSYEQYFGPGTRLTVT.